This section outlines one T cell receptor beta chain sequence together with its context. The germline V and J ends were trimmed by 2 bases and 2 bases, with 13 bases remaining between them. Germline V lookup: CDR1 MDHEN, CDR2 SYDVKM. CDR3 length: 15 amino acids. The sample belongs to a study of identical twins. TCRdb reanalysed the 5' RACE reads using MiXCR and keeps one entry per CDR3 protein. The table shows 750,000 to 950,000 distinct CDR3 sequences, with 9% to 15% occurring only once. In addition, the sample was reused for a study of yellow fever vaccine responses in identical twins.

The V and J genes are TRBV28 and TRBJ2-7; tentative D call: TRBD1 (5 bases). The sample taken for sequencing was PBMCs. This clonotype was obtained from a woman aged 18-29 years in good health. The CDR3: CASSLRGSLAYEQYV. The CDR3 DNA reads TGTGCCAGCAGTTTAAGGGGCAGCTTAGCCTACGAGCAGTACGTC.